This TCR beta chain is from a study of T cells after yellow fever vaccination. Whole-study results and caveats: CD4 and CD8 compartments shared a small share of clonotypes. Re-detected after boosting: most primary clones, almost 97% of CD4 and 88% of CD8.

Making TCR cDNA involved 5'RACE template switching, which added UMIs and a universal primer site. TCRdb called the 5' RACE reads again in MiXCR, with one record for every CDR3 protein. The repertoire has more than 350,000 distinct CDR3 sequences, under 14% of them found once; the top ten carry roughly a sixth. The V end was cut by 4 bases, the J end by 2 bases, with 9 bases between. CDR1 MRHNA and CDR2 SNTAGT come from the germline V gene. The CDR3 is 14 amino acids. This clonotype appeared a few times. Its target is not known. Here the sequenced sample was PBMCs, taken on the day of the first yellow fever vaccination. The chain recombines TRBV6-4 with TRBJ1-3, with D tentatively TRBD1 (5 bases). The clonotype was recovered from a man younger than 30 who received the YFV17D yellow fever vaccine. The DNA of the CDR3 is TGTGCCAGCAGTGCGTCGGGACCTGGAAACACCATATATTTT. This codes for CASSASGPGNTIYF.